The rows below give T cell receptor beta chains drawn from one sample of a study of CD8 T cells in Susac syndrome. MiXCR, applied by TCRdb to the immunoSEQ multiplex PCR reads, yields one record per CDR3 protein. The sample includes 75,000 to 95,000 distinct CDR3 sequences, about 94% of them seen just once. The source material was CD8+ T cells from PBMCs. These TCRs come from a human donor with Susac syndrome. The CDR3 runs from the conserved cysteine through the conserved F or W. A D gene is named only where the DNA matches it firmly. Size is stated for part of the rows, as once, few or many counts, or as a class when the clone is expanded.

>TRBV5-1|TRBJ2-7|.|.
CASRGGAYEQYF
TGCGCCAGCAGAGGGGGGGCCTACGAGCAGTACTTC
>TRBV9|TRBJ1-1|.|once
CASSPSARGYTEAFF
TGTGCCAGCAGCCCCTCCGCGCGGGGATACACTGAAGCTTTCTTT
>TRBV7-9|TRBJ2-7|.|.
CASSLFPPGQEVYEQYF
TGTGCCAGCAGCTTATTCCCGCCCGGGCAGGAGGTCTACGAGCAGTACTTC
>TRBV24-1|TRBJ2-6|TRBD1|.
CATSEPPGQGAGGANVLTF
TGTGCCACCAGTGAACCTCCGGGACAGGGGGCAGGAGGGGCCAACGTCCTGACTTTC
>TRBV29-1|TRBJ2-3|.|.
CSVEVGDTQYF
TGCAGCGTTGAAGTCGGAGATACGCAGTATTTT
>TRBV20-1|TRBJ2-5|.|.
CSARGTRDSQETQYF
TGCAGTGCTAGAGGGACTAGGGACAGTCAAGAGACCCAGTACTTC
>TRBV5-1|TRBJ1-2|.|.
CASRVRDLNNYGYTF
TGCGCCAGCAGGGTCCGGGACCTAAATAACTATGGCTACACCTTC
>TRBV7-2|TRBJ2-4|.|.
CASSSMNIQYF
TGTGCCAGCAGCTCCATGAACATTCAGTACTTC
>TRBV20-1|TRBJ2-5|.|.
CSARQTGFEETQYF
TGCAGTGCTAGACAAACAGGGTTTGAAGAGACCCAGTACTTC
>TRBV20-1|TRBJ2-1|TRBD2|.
CSASLLAGVNSYNEQFF
TGCAGTGCTAGCCTCCTAGCGGGGGTGAACTCCTACAATGAGCAGTTCTTC
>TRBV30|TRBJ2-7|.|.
CACLRGTYEQYF
TGTGCCTGTCTGCGGGGAACCTACGAGCAGTACTTC
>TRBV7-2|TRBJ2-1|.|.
CASSLAQGSYNEQFF
TGTGCCAGCAGCTTAGCACAGGGATCGTACAATGAGCAGTTCTTC
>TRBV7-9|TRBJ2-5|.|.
CASSFRAETQYF
TGTGCCAGCAGCTTCCGGGCAGAGACCCAGTACTTC
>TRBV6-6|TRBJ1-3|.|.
CASSMTQHVGYTIYF
TGTGCCAGCTCTATGACCCAGCACGTCGGGTACACCATATATTTT
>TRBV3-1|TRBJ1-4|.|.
CASSQDMGIQGNEKLFF
TGTGCCAGCAGCCAAGATATGGGGATCCAGGGCAATGAAAAACTGTTTTTT
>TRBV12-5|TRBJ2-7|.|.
CASAQTQGIDEQYF
TGTGCTAGTGCCCAAACTCAGGGAATCGACGAGCAGTACTTC
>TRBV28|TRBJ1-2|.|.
CASGSTGANYGYTF
TGTGCCAGCGGATCTACCGGGGCGAACTATGGCTACACCTTC
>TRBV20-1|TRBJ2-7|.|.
CSASILNTYEQYF
TGCAGTGCTAGTATACTTAATACCTACGAGCAGTACTTC
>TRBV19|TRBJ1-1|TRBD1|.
CASRDRLHTEAFF
TGTGCCAGTCGGGACAGATTGCACACTGAAGCTTTCTTT
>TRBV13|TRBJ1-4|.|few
CASGDTYNEKLFF
TGTGCCAGCGGGGACACTTATAATGAAAAACTGTTTTTT
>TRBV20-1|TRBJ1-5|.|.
CSARKGQNSNQPQHF
TGCAGTGCTAGAAAGGGACAAAATAGCAATCAGCCCCAGCATTTT
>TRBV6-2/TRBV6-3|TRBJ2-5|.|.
CASSWTTGPRETQYF
TGTGCCAGCAGTTGGACGACAGGTCCTCGAGAGACCCAGTACTTC
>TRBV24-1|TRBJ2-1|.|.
CATSDPGKTYNEQFF
TGTGCCACCAGTGATCCGGGGAAGACCTACAATGAGCAGTTCTTC
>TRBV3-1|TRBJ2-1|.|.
CASSQDRRSNEQFF
TGTGCCAGCAGCCAAGATCGAAGATCCAATGAGCAGTTCTTC
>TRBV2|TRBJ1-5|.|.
CATHRVSNQPQHF
TGTGCCACGCACAGGGTTAGCAATCAGCCCCAGCATTTT
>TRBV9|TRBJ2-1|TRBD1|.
CASSVGDSSYNEQFF
TGTGCCAGCAGCGTAGGGGACAGTTCCTACAATGAGCAGTTCTTC
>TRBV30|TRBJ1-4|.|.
CAWSPGASEKLFF
TGTGCCTGGAGTCCAGGGGCCAGTGAAAAACTGTTTTTT
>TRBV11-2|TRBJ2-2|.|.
CASSPRREQGYTGELFF
TGTGCCAGCAGCCCAAGGAGGGAGCAGGGCTACACCGGGGAGCTGTTTTTT
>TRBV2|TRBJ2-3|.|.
CASTLGGSWNTQYF
TGTGCCAGCACCCTCGGAGGTAGCTGGAATACGCAGTATTTT
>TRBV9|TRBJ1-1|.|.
CASSVGSGIFAEAFF
TGTGCCAGCAGCGTAGGGTCAGGGATTTTTGCTGAAGCTTTCTTT
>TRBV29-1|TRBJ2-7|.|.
CSVPGPRFSQYF
TGCAGCGTTCCAGGCCCACGCTTTTCCCAGTACTTC
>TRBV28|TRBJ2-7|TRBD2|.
CASSPPGGYEQYF
TGTGCCAGCAGTCCCCCGGGGGGCTACGAGCAGTACTTC
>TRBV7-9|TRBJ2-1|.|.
CASMGWVSNNEQFF
TGTGCCAGCATGGGCTGGGTATCCAACAATGAGCAGTTCTTC
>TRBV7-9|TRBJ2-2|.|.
CASSARDGGPTGELFF
TGTGCCAGCAGCGCCCGGGATGGAGGGCCAACCGGGGAGCTGTTTTTT
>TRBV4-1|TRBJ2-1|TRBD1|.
CASSQSPGTGRHNEQFF
TGCGCCAGCAGCCAGTCCCCCGGGACAGGGCGCCACAATGAGCAGTTCTTC
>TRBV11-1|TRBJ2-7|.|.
CASSLDSRTAWEQYF
TGTGCCAGCAGCTTAGACTCGAGGACTGCATGGGAGCAGTACTTC
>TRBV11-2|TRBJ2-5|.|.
CASRPDSQETQYF
TGTGCCAGCAGACCGGACAGCCAAGAGACCCAGTACTTC
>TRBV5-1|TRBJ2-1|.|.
CASSLGPVGNEQFF
TGCGCCAGCAGCCTGGGACCTGTGGGTAATGAGCAGTTCTTC
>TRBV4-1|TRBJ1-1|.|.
CASSQEIGLPGTEAFF
TGCGCCAGCAGCCAAGAAATAGGGCTCCCGGGCACTGAAGCTTTCTTT
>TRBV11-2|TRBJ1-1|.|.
CASTLRAGANTEAFF
TGTGCCAGCACCCTGAGAGCAGGGGCGAACACTGAAGCTTTCTTT
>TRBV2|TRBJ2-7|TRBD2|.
CASSSLAGVLREQYF
TGTGCCAGCAGTAGCCTAGCGGGAGTCCTCCGCGAGCAGTACTTC
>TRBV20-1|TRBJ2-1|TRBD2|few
CRWGTSGSSGQFF
TGCAGATGGGGGACTAGCGGGAGTTCCGGGCAGTTCTTC
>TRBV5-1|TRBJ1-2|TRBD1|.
CASSPRTGSNYGYTF
TGCGCCAGCAGCCCCAGGACAGGGTCCAACTATGGCTACACCTTC
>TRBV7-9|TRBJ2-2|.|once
CASLGTGELFF
TGTGCCAGCTTAGGCACCGGGGAGCTGTTTTTT
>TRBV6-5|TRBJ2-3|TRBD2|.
CASRHLAGGDTQYF
TGTGCCAGCAGACATCTAGCGGGAGGAGATACGCAGTATTTT
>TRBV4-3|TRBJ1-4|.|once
CASSQDRSGRDEKLFF
TGCGCCAGCAGCCAAGACAGGAGCGGCAGGGATGAAAAACTGTTTTTT
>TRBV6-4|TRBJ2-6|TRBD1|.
CASSKGQAPGANVLTF
TGTGCCAGCAGTAAGGGACAGGCTCCTGGGGCCAACGTCCTGACTTTC
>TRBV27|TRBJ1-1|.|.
CASSLMHVNTEAFF
TGTGCCAGCAGTTTAATGCACGTGAACACTGAAGCTTTCTTT
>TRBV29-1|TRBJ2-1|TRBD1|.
CSGAARDSYNEQFF
TGCAGCGGTGCCGCCCGGGACAGCTACAATGAGCAGTTCTTC
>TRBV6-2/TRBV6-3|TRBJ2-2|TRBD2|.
CASSWPLQAGGPPLSTGELFF
TGTGCCAGCAGTTGGCCCTTGCAAGCGGGAGGTCCGCCATTATCCACCGGGGAGCTGTTTTTT
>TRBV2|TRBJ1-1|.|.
CASSEVGAPTEAFF
TGTGCCAGCAGTGAAGTCGGGGCACCCACTGAAGCTTTCTTT
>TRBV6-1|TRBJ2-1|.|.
CASSENGLSYNEQFF
TGTGCCAGCAGTGAAAACGGCCTCTCCTACAATGAGCAGTTCTTC
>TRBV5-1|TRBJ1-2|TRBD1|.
CASSRTTGDGYGYTF
TGCGCCAGCAGCCGGACGACAGGGGACGGCTATGGCTACACCTTC
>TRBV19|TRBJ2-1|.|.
CASSIIRGTMYNEQFF
TGTGCCAGTAGTATTATTAGGGGCACCATGTACAATGAGCAGTTCTTC
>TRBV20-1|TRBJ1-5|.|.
CSASPLGGGYSNQPQHF
TGCAGTGCTAGCCCCCTAGGGGGAGGCTATAGCAATCAGCCCCAGCATTTT